The next 29 T cell receptor beta chains were all read from a single sample in a study of blood T cell repertoires in COVID-19. Using immunoSEQ multiplex PCR, the repertoire was profiled, and TCRdb retains in-frame clones only, with some absent. In the table there are about 200,000 clones, 88% of which are singletons. Sequencing used peripheral blood. All receptors derive from a young man with active or convalescent COVID-19.

This rearrangement joins TRBV7-9 to TRBJ2-7; 12 bases match TRBD2. V was pared by 4 bases and J by 0 bases, with 13 bases of the junction left unmatched. This CDR3 region has 19 residues. The germline CDR1 and CDR2 sequences are SEHNR and FQNEAQ (reference sequence). The CDR3 DNA is TGTGCCAGCAGCTCCCCGGGACTAGCGGGCGGGATCAGCTCCTACGAGCAGTACTTC. The encoded protein is CASSSPGLAGGISSYEQYF.

The rearrangement uses TRBV5-1 and TRBJ1-1; D remains unclear. Germline V lookup: CDR1 SGHRS, CDR2 YFSETQ. Between the trimmed V and J ends, which lost 0 bases and 1 base, there was a span of 10 bases. CDR3 length: 15 amino acids. The CDR3 DNA follows: TGCGCCAGCAGCTTGGTGGCGGGCCAGAACACTGAAGCTTTCTTT. This codes for CASSLVAGQNTEAFF.

This sequence joins TRBV3-1 (or the pseudogene TRBV3-2) and TRBJ2-1; maybe TRBD1 (5 bases). The CDR3 runs 15 residues. Germline values: CDR1 LGHDT, CDR2 YNNKEL (reference sequence). The germline V and J ends were trimmed by 2 bases and 12 bases, with 20 bases remaining between them. In nucleotides, the CDR3 is TGTGCCAGCAGCCAAACCATCTCAGACAGTTTTGGGCAGTTCTTC. Its protein product is CASSQTISDSFGQFF.

The V and J genes are TRBV11-2 and TRBJ2-2; D gene unclear. The CDR3 extends over 15 amino acids. V dropped 3 bases and J dropped 2 bases, with 10 bases sitting between them. Germline CDR1 and CDR2: SGHAT and FQNNGV. The CDR3 protein is CASSLRLSNTGELFF. In nucleotides, the CDR3 is TGTGCCAGCAGCTTGCGACTTTCTAACACCGGGGAGCTGTTTTTT.

The DNA for the CDR3 is TGTGCCAGCAGAAGTCTAAACGAGCAGTACTTC. It specifies CASRSLNEQYF. The chain combines TRBV28 with TRBJ2-7; D gene ambiguous. Germline CDR1 MDHEN, CDR2 SYDVKM. There are 11 residues in the CDR3. The germline V and J ends were trimmed by 6 bases and 5 bases, with 8 bases remaining between them.

This clone has just a few counts. This chain uses TRBV30 with TRBJ1-4; the match to TRBD1 covers 9 bases. The CDR3 runs to 15 residues. CDR1 is GTSNPN, CDR2 SVGIG, per germline (reference sequence). Germline trimming cut 0 bases from V and 8 bases from J; bases unmatched to any gene: 7. The CDR3 loop is CAWSVKQGAVEKLFF. The CDR3 region has the DNA TGTGCCTGGAGTGTAAAACAGGGGGCGGTCGAAAAACTGTTTTTT. Complete variable domain (other parts from reference TRBV30 and TRBJ1-4): SQTIHQWPATLVQPVGSPLSLECTVEGTSNPNLYWYRQAAGRGLQLLFYSVGIGQISSEVPQNLSASRPQDRQFILSSKKLLLSDSGFYLCAWSVKQGAVEKLFFGSGTQLSVL.

The rearrangement joins TRBV30 to TRBJ1-2, with TRBD1 matching 11 bases. J gave up 4 bases and V 4 bases, and 5 bases lay outside the gene matches. Germline V gene lookup returns CDR1 GTSNPN and CDR2 SVGIG (reference sequence). The length of the CDR3 is 14 residues. As DNA, the CDR3 is TGTGCCTGGACCCCCGGGACAGGGGGCTATGGCTACACCTTC. It translates to CAWTPGTGGYGYTF.

J is TRBJ1-2 and V is TRBV29-1; D gene ambiguous. This CDR3 is built from 13 residues. V lost 3 bases to trimming and J lost 2 bases, with 10 bases between them. Per the germline V gene, CDR1 is SQVTM and CDR2 is ANQGSEA. CDR3 in DNA: TGCAGCGTTGAGATTCAGGCGAACTATGGCTACACCTTC. It specifies CSVEIQANYGYTF.

V and J are TRBV25-1 and TRBJ2-1, with 9 positions matching TRBD1. CDR1 and CDR2 from the germline V gene are MGHDK and SYGVNS. The CDR3 totals 15 residues. V lost 2 bases and J lost 7; bases outside the gene matches: 6. In nucleotides, the CDR3 is TGTGCCAGCAGTGAAACGGGACAGGGAGTGAATGAGCAGTTCTTC. Translation gives CASSETGQGVNEQFF. Complete variable domain (other parts from reference TRBV25-1 and TRBJ2-1): EADIYQTPRYLVIGTGKKITLECSQTMGHDKMYWYQQDPGMELHLIHYSYGVNSTEKGDLSSESTVSRIRTEHFPLTLESARPSHTSQYLCASSETGQGVNEQFFGPGTRLTVL.

The chain carries TRBV18 and TRBJ2-1; 11 bases are shared with TRBD2. Per the germline V gene, CDR1 is KGHSH and CDR2 is LQKENI. This CDR3 is 16 amino acids long. V dropped 4 bases and J dropped 5; count of bases not matched to a gene: 7. The chain's CDR3 is CASSLQGSGGDNEQFF. CDR3 in DNA: TGTGCCAGCTCACTACAAGGTAGCGGGGGGGACAATGAGCAGTTCTTC.

The V call is TRBV18, the J call TRBJ2-1; D is uncertain. This CDR3 has 13 residues. Looked up from germline, CDR1 is KGHSH and CDR2 is LQKENI. V was cut by 6 bases and J by 6 bases, with 12 bases left in between. CDR3 bases: TGTGCCAGCTCCCCGATGGGCTCCAATGAGCAGTTCTTC. It yields the protein CASSPMGSNEQFF.

A note on this clone: The same CDR3 also results from other DNA sequences found in this sample. The CDR3 spells CASSLAQITGGPRAETQYF. The CDR3 DNA reads as TGCGCCAGCAGCTTAGCTCAGATAACAGGGGGTCCGCGCGCGGAGACCCAGTACTTC. The chain has TRBV5-1 and TRBJ2-5, with TRBD1 identical over 8 bases. Unmatched junction bases numbered 20, after V lost 2 bases and J lost 5 bases. This CDR3 has 19 residues. The germline V gene encodes CDR1 SGHRS and CDR2 YFSETQ.

The chain employs TRBV7-3 and TRBJ2-3; 9 bases fit TRBD2. V lost 5 bases to trimming and J lost 5 bases; unmatched junction nucleotides: 5. CDR3 size: 14 residues. Germline-derived CDR1 and CDR2 are SGHTA and FQGTGA. Here the CDR3 DNA reads TGTGCCAGCAGCCCCAGCGGGGGGAGAGATACGCAGTATTTT. This sequence encodes CASSPSGGRDTQYF.

This clone was picked up one time. The chain couples TRBV18 to TRBJ2-5, with 7 bases that match TRBD1. Germline V gene data show CDR1 as KGHSH and CDR2 as LQKENI. The J segment lost 2 bases and the V segment lost 6 bases, leaving 12 bases of the junction unmatched. This CDR3 is built from 16 residues. CDR3 residues: CASSPGTDLFQETQYF. The CDR3 nucleotides are TGTGCCAGCTCGCCAGGGACAGATCTTTTTCAAGAGACCCAGTACTTC.

The CDR3 protein is CASSPRTTDTQYF. The CDR3 region has the DNA TGTGCCAGCAGCCCCCGAACTACAGATACGCAGTATTTT. V and J are TRBV7-9 and TRBJ2-3; D is unresolved. The CDR3 extends over 13 amino acids. The V gene lost 5 bases and the J gene lost 3 bases, with 9 bases spanning the gap. The germline V gene encodes CDR1 SEHNR and CDR2 FQNEAQ (reference sequence).

The CDR3 sequence: CASSHTGTQRNEKLFF. The CDR3 coding sequence is TGCGCCAGCAGCCACACGGGAACCCAGAGGAATGAAAAACTGTTTTTT. V gene TRBV5-1 combines with J gene TRBJ1-4; D not resolved. Germline V CDR1 and CDR2: SGHRS, YFSETQ. V was cut by 4 bases and J by 5 bases, with 18 bases left in between. This CDR3 is built from 16 residues.

The chain links TRBV20-1 to TRBJ1-2; no definite D call. The length of the CDR3 is 11 residues. Trimming removed 6 bases at V and 4 bases at J, with 9 bases between. Germline V lookup: CDR1 DFQATT, CDR2 SNEGSKA (reference sequence). The CDR3 loop is CSARGIYGYTF. The CDR3 DNA reads as TGCAGTGCACGAGGGATCTATGGCTACACCTTC.

The chain has TRBV12-3 or TRBV12-4 and TRBJ1-5; the match to TRBD1 covers 7 bases. V shed 7 bases, J shed 5 bases, and the junction held 5 bases outside the gene matches. This CDR3 is 13 amino acids long. CDR3 amino acids: CASTQGGHQPQHF. CDR3 DNA sequence: TGTGCCAGCACTCAGGGGGGCCATCAGCCCCAGCATTTT.

In this sample, this clone turned up a few times. The chain is built from TRBV9 and TRBJ1-6, with D uncertain. Germline V lookup: CDR1 SGDLS, CDR2 YYNGEE. Between the trimmed V and J ends, which lost 7 bases and 10 bases, there was a span of 9 bases. This CDR3 contains 11 residues. CDR3 loop: CASFNFSPLHF. In DNA, the CDR3 is TGTGCCAGCTTTAATTTCTCACCCCTCCACTTT.

CDR3 sequence: CASTPLLAPIREQFF. Here the CDR3 DNA reads TGTGCCAGCACCCCCTTACTAGCCCCTATTAGAGAGCAGTTCTTC. The rearrangement joins TRBV11-2 to TRBJ2-1; weak D call: TRBD2 (6 bases). The CDR3 loop spans 15 amino acids. The germline CDR1 and CDR2 sequences are SGHAT and FQNNGV. V was trimmed by 7 bases and J by 10 bases, leaving 23 bases between them.

The chain employs TRBV7-8 and TRBJ1-4, with 9 nucleotides matching TRBD1. Germline CDR1 and CDR2: SGHVS and FQNEAQ. CDR3 length: 15 residues. Germline trimming cut 5 bases from V and 4 bases from J; bases unmatched to any gene: 5. In nucleotides, the CDR3 is TGTGCCAGCAGCCTAAGACAGGGGGTTAATGAAAAACTGTTTTTT. Translating gives CASSLRQGVNEKLFF.

V gene TRBV4-1 combines with J gene TRBJ2-7; D is perhaps TRBD1 (5 bases). Germline-derived CDR1 and CDR2 are MGHRA and YSYEKL. V was shortened by 5 bases and J by 6 bases, with 20 bases between the two germline ends. The CDR3 contains 15 residues. This CDR3 reads CASSETTAGPAEQYF. The CDR3 region has the DNA TGCGCCAGCAGCGAGACGACGGCAGGGCCCGCCGAGCAGTACTTC.

V usage is TRBV7-2 and J usage is TRBJ1-6; 8 bases match TRBD1. Trimming removed 2 bases from V and 10 bases from J; junction bases left unmatched: 7. The germline gives CDR1 SGHTA, CDR2 FQGNSA. CDR3 length: 15 residues. CDR3 residues: CASSLTRQGYSPLHF. The CDR3 DNA is TGTGCCAGCAGCTTAACCCGACAGGGGTACTCACCCCTCCACTTT.

The chain has TRBV30 and TRBJ1-1; unclear D gene. The CDR3 consists of 11 residues. V was shortened by 5 bases and J by 4 bases, with 8 bases between the two germline ends. The germline CDR1 and CDR2 sequences are GTSNPN and SVGIG (reference sequence). The CDR3 spells CAWRHLTEAFF. In nucleotides, the CDR3 is TGTGCCTGGCGACATCTCACTGAAGCTTTCTTT.

For the CDR3, the DNA is TGTGCCAGCAGCGACAGGGCTAACTATGGCTACACCTTC. As protein: CASSDRANYGYTF. The gene calls are TRBV6-2 or TRBV6-3 and TRBJ1-2; 7 bases line up with TRBD1. CDR3 length equals 13 residues. Germline lookup yields CDR1 MNHEY and CDR2 SVGEGT. Unmatched junction bases numbered 1, after V lost 6 bases and J lost 0 bases.

The gene calls are TRBV11-2 and TRBJ1-1; no clear D. The V end lost 1 base, the J end lost 0 bases, and 3 bases lay between the germline ends. CDR3 size: 13 residues. Germline-derived CDR1 and CDR2 are SGHAT and FQNNGV. This CDR3 reads CASSLALNTEAFF. Written as DNA, the CDR3 is TGTGCCAGCAGCTTAGCTCTGAACACTGAAGCTTTCTTT.

The chain links TRBV5-8 to TRBJ2-1; TRBD2 is a possible D gene (5 bases). CDR3 length equals 15 residues. Trimming pared 0 bases from V and 2 bases from J, leaving 9 bases between. Germline V gene sequence: CDR1 SGHTS, CDR2 YDEGEE. This chain's CDR3 is CASSLEPGTYNEQFF. In DNA form, the CDR3 reads TGTGCCAGCAGCTTGGAGCCGGGAACCTACAATGAGCAGTTCTTC.

The chain joins TRBV3-1 (or the pseudogene TRBV3-2) to TRBJ1-6; the match to TRBD1 covers 10 bases. This CDR3 comprises 15 residues. Per the germline V gene, CDR1 is LGHDT and CDR2 is YNNKEL (reference sequence). V lost 4 bases, J lost 9 bases, and 6 bases stayed unmatched. In nucleotides, the CDR3 is TGTGCCAGCAGCCTTTGGACAGGGGGGAGTTCACCCCTCCACTTT. It encodes CASSLWTGGSSPLHF.

This clone turned up a few times. This chain joins TRBV7-9 and TRBJ2-7, with D possibly matching TRBD2 (5 bases). CDR1 and CDR2 (germline): SEHNR, FQNEAQ (reference sequence). There are 13 residues in the CDR3. The ends were cut back, 0 bases at V and 3 bases at J, with 6 bases in the middle. The CDR3 coding sequence is TGTGCCAGCAGCTTAGCTGGGAGCTACGAGCAGTACTTC. This gives the protein CASSLAGSYEQYF.